The clone carrying this TCR beta chain occurred many times. The sample is drawn from a study of blood T cell repertoires in COVID-19. As for the study in general: Both acute and convalescent COVID-19 samples were obtained from the United States, Italy and Spain. PBMCs, B-cell-depleted T cells, or T cells provided the cDNA or gDNA that made up the material.

Authors' processing steps: Reference gene primers were amplified, and this amplification served to estimate nucleated cell counts. The data were produced by immunoSEQ multiplex PCR, yet TCRdb's version contains in-frame clones alone and is incomplete. D and trimming were read from the DNA, whereas the V and J calls and clone size are those reported in that table. The sample carries around 190,000 clones, 84% recorded once. The CDR3 is made up of 19 amino acids. Germline V lookup: CDR1 LNHNV, CDR2 YYDKDF (reference sequence). V dropped 3 bases and J dropped 1; count of bases not matched to a gene: 12.

The V gene is TRBV15, the J gene TRBJ1-4; TRBD1 agrees at 9 bases. Sequencing input: peripheral blood. The TCR was taken from a human donor in a cohort sampled during active COVID-19. The DNA for the CDR3 is TGTGCCACCAGCAGTCCACAGGGGGCAAAATTGAAAACTAATGAAAAACTGTTTTTT. As protein: CATSSPQGAKLKTNEKLFF.